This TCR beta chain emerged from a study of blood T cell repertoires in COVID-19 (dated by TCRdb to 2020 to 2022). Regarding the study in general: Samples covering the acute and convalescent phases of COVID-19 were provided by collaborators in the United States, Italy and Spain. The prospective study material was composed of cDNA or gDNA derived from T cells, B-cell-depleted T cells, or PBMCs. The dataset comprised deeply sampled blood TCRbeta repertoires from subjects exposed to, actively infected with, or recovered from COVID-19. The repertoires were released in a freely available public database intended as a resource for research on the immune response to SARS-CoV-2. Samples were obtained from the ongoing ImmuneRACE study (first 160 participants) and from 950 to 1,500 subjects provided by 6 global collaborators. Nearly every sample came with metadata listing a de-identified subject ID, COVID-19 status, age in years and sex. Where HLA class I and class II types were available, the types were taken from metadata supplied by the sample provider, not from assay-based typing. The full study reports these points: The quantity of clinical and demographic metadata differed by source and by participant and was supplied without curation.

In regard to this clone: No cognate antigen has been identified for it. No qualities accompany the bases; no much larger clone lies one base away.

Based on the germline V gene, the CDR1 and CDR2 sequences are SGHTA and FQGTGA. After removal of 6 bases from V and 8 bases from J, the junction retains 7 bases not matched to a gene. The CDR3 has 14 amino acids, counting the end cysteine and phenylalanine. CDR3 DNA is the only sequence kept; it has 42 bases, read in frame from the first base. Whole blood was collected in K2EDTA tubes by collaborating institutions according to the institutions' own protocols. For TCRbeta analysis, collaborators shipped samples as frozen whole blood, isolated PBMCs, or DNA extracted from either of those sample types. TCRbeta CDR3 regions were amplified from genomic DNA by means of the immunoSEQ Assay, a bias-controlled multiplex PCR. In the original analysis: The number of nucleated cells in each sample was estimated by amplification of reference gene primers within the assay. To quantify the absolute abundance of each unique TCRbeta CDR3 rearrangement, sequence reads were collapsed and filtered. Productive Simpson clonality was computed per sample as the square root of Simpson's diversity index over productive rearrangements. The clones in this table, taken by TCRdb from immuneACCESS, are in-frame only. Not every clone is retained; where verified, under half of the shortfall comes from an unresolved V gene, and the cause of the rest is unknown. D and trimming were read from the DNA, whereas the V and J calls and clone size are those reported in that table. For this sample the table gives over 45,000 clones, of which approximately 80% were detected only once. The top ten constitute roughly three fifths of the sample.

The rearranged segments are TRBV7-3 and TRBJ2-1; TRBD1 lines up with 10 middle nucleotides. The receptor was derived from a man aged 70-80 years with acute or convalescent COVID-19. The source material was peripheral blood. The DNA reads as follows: TGTGCCAGCAGTTCGGGACAGGGGTCGTATGAGCAGTTCTTC. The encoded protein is CASSSGQGSYEQFF.